A single sample gave rise to the 25 T cell receptor beta chains below, sequenced in a study of PD-L1 blockade in urothelial cancer. Assay used: immunoSEQ multiplex PCR; TCRdb lists only in-frame clones, some missing. Here the sample spans more than 75,000 clones, approximately 91% being singletons. The specimen comprised PBMCs, sampled around atezolizumab (anti-PD-L1) treatment. These receptor sequences come from a man in his sixties with urothelial cancer.

This rearrangement joins TRBV15 to TRBJ2-3; TRBD2 might be the D (6 bases). This CDR3 spans 15 amino acids. The V gene's germline CDR1 is LNHNV and CDR2 YYDKDF (reference sequence). With 5 bases removed from V and 2 bases from J, the gap between germline ends came to 14 bases. The CDR3 sequence: CATSARSGPTDTQYF. CDR3 sequence (DNA): TGTGCCACCAGCGCACGTAGCGGACCCACAGATACGCAGTATTTT.

A single count supports this clone. The chain combines TRBV27 with TRBJ2-7, with D tentatively TRBD1 (8 bases). There are 14 residues in the CDR3. V was shortened by 6 bases and J by 5 bases, with 17 bases between the two germline ends. Germline CDR1 MNHEY, CDR2 SMNVEV (reference sequence). CDR3 DNA: TGTGCCAGCAGCCGAGACAGGGGAGGGGACGAGCAGTACTTC. It specifies CASSRDRGGDEQYF.

The gene calls are TRBV5-6 and TRBJ2-3; 8 bases fit TRBD2. The CDR3 runs 14 residues. With 0 bases clipped from V and 4 bases from J, the junction kept 1 base outside the gene matches. Germline CDR1 reads SGHDT; CDR2 reads YYEEEE. The CDR3 protein is CASSLGSGADTQYF. CDR3 DNA: TGTGCCAGCAGCTTGGGTAGCGGGGCAGATACGCAGTATTTT.

The J gene is TRBJ2-1, the V gene TRBV11-2; possibly TRBD1 for D (5 bases). V was trimmed by 2 bases and J by 4 bases, leaving 9 bases between them. CDR1 and CDR2 (germline): SGHAT, FQNNGV. This CDR3 region has 14 residues. CDR3 DNA: TGTGCCAGCAGCTTACTTCAGGGTTACAATGAGCAGTTCTTC. Its translation: CASSLLQGYNEQFF.

The CDR3 here is CSVLTDTYGYTF. The CDR3 DNA reads as TGCAGCGTTCTGACAGACACTTATGGCTACACCTTC. V gene TRBV29-1 combines with J gene TRBJ1-2; D perhaps matches TRBD1 (5 bases). The CDR3 consists of 12 residues. The V end lost 5 bases, the J end lost 5 bases, and 12 bases lay between the germline ends. The germline gives CDR1 SQVTM, CDR2 ANQGSEA.

This chain joins TRBV7-9 and TRBJ2-3, with a possible D match to TRBD1 (6 bases). This CDR3 has 14 amino acids. Germline V lookup: CDR1 SEHNR, CDR2 FQNEAQ (reference sequence). The ends were cut back, 1 base at V and 1 base at J, with 6 bases in the middle. The CDR3 nucleotides are TGTGCCAGCAGCTTAGGGACAGGCACAGATACGCAGTATTTT. Translating it yields CASSLGTGTDTQYF.

The rearrangement uses TRBV10-3 and TRBJ2-3; the match to TRBD2 covers 11 bases. Germline V gene lookup returns CDR1 ENHRY and CDR2 SYGVKD. J lost 0 bases, V lost 2 bases, and 7 bases had no gene match. The CDR3 contains 18 residues. This chain's CDR3 is CAISEEASGGLSTDTQYF. As DNA, the CDR3 is TGTGCCATCAGTGAGGAGGCTAGCGGGGGGCTTAGCACAGATACGCAGTATTTT.

The genes are TRBV4-1 and TRBJ2-7; 10 nucleotides align to TRBD1. The germline V gene has CDR1 MGHRA and CDR2 YSYEKL. V dropped 5 bases and J dropped 7; count of bases not matched to a gene: 11. CDR3 length equals 15 residues. The chain's CDR3 is CASSYSTGGTVEQYF. CDR3 nucleotide sequence: TGCGCCAGCAGCTATTCGACAGGGGGCACCGTGGAGCAGTACTTC.

This clone was detected once. The V and J genes are TRBV5-4 and TRBJ2-2; D perhaps matches TRBD1 (7 bases). From germline, CDR1 is SGHNT and CDR2 YYREEE (reference sequence). Trimming shortened V by 2 bases and J by 5 bases, and 22 bases separated the two germline ends. The CDR3 is made up of 18 amino acids. CDR3 amino acids: CASSFPLGGRGETGELFF. The CDR3 coding sequence is TGTGCCAGCAGCTTTCCGCTTGGCGGCAGGGGGGAAACCGGGGAGCTGTTTTTT.

The genes are TRBV4-1 and TRBJ2-2, with TRBD1 matching over 8 bases. V shed 0 bases, J shed 4 bases, and the junction held 4 bases outside the gene matches. In germline, CDR1 is MGHRA, CDR2 YSYEKL. The CDR3 contains 16 residues. Here the CDR3 reads CASSQETGESTGELFF. The CDR3 bases are TGCGCCAGCAGCCAAGAGACAGGGGAGTCCACCGGGGAGCTGTTTTTT.

V is TRBV6-5 and J is TRBJ2-7; D unclear. V dropped 7 bases and J dropped 4 bases, with 8 bases sitting between them. This CDR3 has 11 residues. Germline V lookup: CDR1 MNHEY, CDR2 SVGAGI. CDR3 in amino acids: CASTNRYEQYF. The CDR3 nucleotides are TGTGCCAGCACTAACCGATACGAGCAGTACTTC.

The genes are TRBV5-1 and TRBJ2-2; 9 bases agree with TRBD2. Looked up from germline, CDR1 is SGHRS and CDR2 is YFSETQ. The CDR3 is 16 residues long. Trimming cost V 4 bases and J 4 bases; bases outside gene matches: 8. Here the CDR3 reads CASSRTSEILTGELFF. The DNA for the CDR3 is TGCGCCAGCAGCAGGACTAGCGAGATTCTCACCGGGGAGCTGTTTTTT.

The V call is TRBV18, the J call TRBJ2-6; D unresolved. Germline CDR1 reads KGHSH; CDR2 reads LQKENI. Trimming shortened V by 0 bases and J by 0 bases, and 9 bases separated the two germline ends. CDR3 size: 17 residues. The DNA of the CDR3 is TGTGCCAGCTCACCACCTCGATTCGGCTCTGGGGCCAACGTCCTGACTTTC. Translated, it gives CASSPPRFGSGANVLTF.

The V call is TRBV6-1, the J call TRBJ2-7; 11 bases are a match to TRBD1. The germline gives CDR1 MNHNS, CDR2 SASEGT. CDR3 size: 13 residues. V was clipped by 7 bases and J by 5 bases; unmatched bases: 4. CDR3 in DNA: TGTGCCAGCACTTGGACAGGGGGCCACGAGCAGTACTTC. Protein: CASTWTGGHEQYF.

The genes are TRBV2 and TRBJ1-4; maybe TRBD1 (6 bases). This CDR3 is built from 15 residues. Germline V CDR1 and CDR2: SNHLY, FYNNEI. Deletions cut 8 bases from V and 2 bases from J, with 15 bases between. Here the CDR3 DNA reads TGTGCCAGCTCTATTACCGGACAGACTAATGAAAAACTGTTTTTT. The encoded protein is CASSITGQTNEKLFF.

The rearrangement joins TRBV7-9 to TRBJ2-5; D possibly corresponds to TRBD2 (6 bases). V was cut by 1 base and J by 4 bases, with 10 bases left in between. In germline, CDR1 is SEHNR, CDR2 FQNEAQ (reference sequence). There are 14 residues in the CDR3. CDR3 sequence reads: CASSLDLGGETQYF. The CDR3, as DNA: TGTGCCAGCAGCTTAGATTTGGGAGGAGAGACCCAGTACTTC.

The rearrangement uses TRBV9 and TRBJ2-3; D uncertain. This CDR3 contains 13 residues. V lost 4 bases and J 2 bases, leaving 8 bases between the germline ends. Germline V gene lookup returns CDR1 SGDLS and CDR2 YYNGEE. For the CDR3, the DNA is TGTGCCAGCAGCACCGTAGACACAGATACGCAGTATTTT. It codes for CASSTVDTDTQYF.

CDR3 region: CSVDSPGQGVSTDTQYF. The CDR3 DNA reads TGCAGCGTTGATTCCCCGGGACAGGGGGTTTCTACAGATACGCAGTATTTT. The V gene is TRBV29-1, the J gene TRBJ2-3, with TRBD1 matching 11 bases. J gave up 3 bases and V 3 bases, and 11 bases lay outside the gene matches. Germline V gene data show CDR1 as SQVTM and CDR2 as ANQGSEA. The CDR3 length is 17 residues.

This chain connects TRBV19 to TRBJ1-5; possibly TRBD1 for D (6 bases). Between the trimmed V and J ends, which lost 6 bases and 2 bases, there was a span of 14 bases. The CDR3 has 15 amino acids. In germline, CDR1 is LNHDA, CDR2 SQIVND (reference sequence). The CDR3 DNA follows: TGTGCCAGTAGACCAACAGGGTCGGGCAATCAGCCCCAGCATTTT. Amino acids: CASRPTGSGNQPQHF.

The chain recombines TRBV6-5 with TRBJ1-4, with a weak D call TRBD1 (5 bases). Germline values: CDR1 MNHEY, CDR2 SVGAGI. The CDR3 sequence is 15 residues long. V was shortened by 6 bases and J by 7 bases, with 18 bases between the two germline ends. The CDR3 DNA reads TGTGCCAGCAGCGTCCAGATGGGACTCACTGAAAAACTGTTTTTT. The encoded protein is CASSVQMGLTEKLFF.

The rearrangement links TRBV14 to TRBJ2-7; 9 bases are a match to TRBD1. Germline V gene lookup returns CDR1 SGHDN and CDR2 FVKESK. The J segment lost 5 bases and the V segment lost 1 base, leaving 9 bases of the junction unmatched. The CDR3 sequence is 16 residues long. CDR3 nucleotides: TGTGCCAGCAGCCAAGGACTCGGGACAGGGTTCCACGAGCAGTACTTC. Translating gives CASSQGLGTGFHEQYF. Based on the CDR3 plus reference TRBV14 and TRBJ2-7, the full variable domain is EAGVTQFPSHSVIEKGQTVTLRCDPISGHDNLYWYRRVMGKEIKFLLHFVKESKQDESGMPNNRFLAERTGGTYSTLKVQPAELEDSGVYFCASSQGLGTGFHEQYFGPGTRLTVT.

J is TRBJ1-1 and V is TRBV14; D gene unclear. This CDR3 is built from 11 residues. The germline V gene has CDR1 SGHDN and CDR2 FVKESK. V shed 4 bases and J shed 5 bases, with 5 bases lying between them. CDR3 amino acids: CASSLSTEAFF. In DNA form, the CDR3 reads TGTGCCAGCAGCCTGAGTACTGAAGCTTTCTTT.

V usage is TRBV9 and J usage is TRBJ2-1, with TRBD2 identical over 9 bases. CDR1 and CDR2 (germline): SGDLS, YYNGEE. Trimming cost V 0 bases and J 7 bases; bases outside gene matches: 8. The CDR3 covers 16 residues. The CDR3 sequence: CASSVEWAGGSNEQFF. DNA for the CDR3: TGTGCCAGCAGCGTAGAATGGGCGGGGGGGTCAAATGAGCAGTTCTTC.

This chain joins TRBV5-1 and TRBJ2-3; the D is unclear. CDR1 and CDR2 from the germline V gene are SGHRS and YFSETQ. Trimming removed 2 bases at V and 1 base at J, with 5 bases between. The CDR3 is made up of 13 amino acids. In DNA form, the CDR3 reads TGCGCCAGCAGCTTCCGGGGCACAGATACGCAGTATTTT. This codes for CASSFRGTDTQYF. Looking up the rest from reference TRBV5-1 and TRBJ2-3 gives the full variable domain: KAGVTQTPRYLIKTRGQQVTLSCSPISGHRSVSWYQQTPGQGLQFLFEYFSETQRNKGNFPGRFSGRQFSNSRSEMNVSTLELGDSALYLCASSFRGTDTQYFGPGTRLTVL.

The chain joins TRBV28 to TRBJ2-3; 7 nucleotides agree with TRBD1. Germline V gives CDR1 MDHEN, CDR2 SYDVKM. After removal of 6 bases from V and 3 bases from J, the junction contained 12 bases not matched to a gene. The CDR3 totals 16 residues. The DNA of the CDR3 is TGTGCCAGCAGGCCCCGACAGGGCGGGTTGACAGATACGCAGTATTTT. Residues: CASRPRQGGLTDTQYF.